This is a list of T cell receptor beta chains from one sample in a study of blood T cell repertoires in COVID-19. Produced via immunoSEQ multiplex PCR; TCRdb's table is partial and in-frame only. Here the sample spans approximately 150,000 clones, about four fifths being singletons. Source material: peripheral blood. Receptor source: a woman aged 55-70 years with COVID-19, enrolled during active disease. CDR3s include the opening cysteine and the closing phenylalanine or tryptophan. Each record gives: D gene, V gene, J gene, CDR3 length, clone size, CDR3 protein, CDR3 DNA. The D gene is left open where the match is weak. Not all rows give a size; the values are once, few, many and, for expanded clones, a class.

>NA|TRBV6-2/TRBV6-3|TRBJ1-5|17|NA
CASSYSSHFRGNQPQHF
TGTGCCAGCAGTTACTCTTCGCACTTTAGGGGAAATCAGCCCCAGCATTTT
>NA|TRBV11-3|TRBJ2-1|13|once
CASSLWTDNEQFF
TGTGCCAGCAGCCTTTGGACAGACAATGAGCAGTTCTTC
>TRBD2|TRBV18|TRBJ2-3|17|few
CASSPSRLAGEGDTQYF
TGTGCCAGCTCACCCTCCCGACTAGCGGGGGAAGGAGATACGCAGTATTTT
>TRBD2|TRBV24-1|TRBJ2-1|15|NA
CATPTAGGPGDEQFF
TGTGCCACGCCGACGGCGGGAGGGCCTGGGGATGAGCAGTTCTTC
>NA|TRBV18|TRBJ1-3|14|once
CASSPPTSGNTIYF
TGTGCCAGCTCACCCCCTACCTCTGGAAACACCATATATTTT
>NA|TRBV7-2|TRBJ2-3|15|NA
CASSLSPGSADTQYF
TGTGCCAGCAGCTTAAGTCCGGGGAGCGCAGATACGCAGTATTTT
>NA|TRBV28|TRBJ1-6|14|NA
CASSYGGSNSPLHF
TGTGCCAGCAGTTACGGCGGCAGCAATTCACCCCTCCACTTT
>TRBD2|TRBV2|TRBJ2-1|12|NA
CASRLAGGQQFF
TGTGCCAGCCGACTAGCGGGGGGTCAGCAGTTCTTC
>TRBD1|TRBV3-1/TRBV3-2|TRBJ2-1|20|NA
CASSPPRDRALVSSYNEQFF
TGTGCCAGCAGCCCGCCACGGGACAGGGCCTTGGTTAGCTCCTACAATGAGCAGTTCTTC
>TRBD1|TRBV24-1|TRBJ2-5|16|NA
CATSVPGQGALETQYF
TGTGCCACCAGTGTCCCGGGACAGGGGGCTTTGGAGACCCAGTACTTC
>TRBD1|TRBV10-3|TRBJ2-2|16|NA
CAISEPRQGSSGELFF
TGTGCCATCAGTGAGCCGAGACAGGGTTCATCCGGGGAGCTGTTTTTT
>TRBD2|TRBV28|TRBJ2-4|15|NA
CASSLLTSGGAPVYF
TGTGCCAGCAGTTTATTGACTAGCGGGGGGGCCCCGGTCTATTTC
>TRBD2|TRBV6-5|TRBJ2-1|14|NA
CASSPAGGGNEQFF
TGTGCCAGCAGCCCAGCGGGAGGGGGAAATGAGCAGTTCTTC
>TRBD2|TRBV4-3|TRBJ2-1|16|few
CASSRVAGGPGNEQFF
TGCGCCAGCAGCCGGGTTGCGGGAGGGCCAGGGAATGAGCAGTTCTTC
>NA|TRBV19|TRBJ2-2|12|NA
CASRATTGELFF
TGTGCCAGTAGGGCAACCACCGGGGAGCTGTTTTTT
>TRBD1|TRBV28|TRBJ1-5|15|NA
CASSLEGARNQPQHF
TGTGCCAGCAGTTTAGAGGGGGCGAGGAATCAGCCCCAGCATTTT
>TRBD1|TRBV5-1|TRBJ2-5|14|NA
CASSLQGAEETQYF
TGCGCCAGCAGCTTACAGGGGGCTGAAGAGACCCAGTACTTC
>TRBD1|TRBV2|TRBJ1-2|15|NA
CASSELRTGNYGYTF
TGTGCCAGCAGTGAACTTCGGACAGGAAACTATGGCTACACCTTC
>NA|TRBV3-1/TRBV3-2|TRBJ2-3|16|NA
CASSQDSGVGADTQYF
TGTGCCAGCAGCCAAGATAGCGGCGTAGGGGCAGATACGCAGTATTTT
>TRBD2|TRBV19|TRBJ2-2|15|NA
CASSTAGKRTGELFF
TGTGCCAGTTCCACAGCGGGAAAACGTACCGGGGAGCTGTTTTTT
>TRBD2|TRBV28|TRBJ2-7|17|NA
CASGTGTSGRALSEQYF
TGTGCCAGCGGAACCGGGACTAGCGGGAGGGCCTTGTCCGAGCAGTACTTC
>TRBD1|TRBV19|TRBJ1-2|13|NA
CASRLGQGAGYTF
TGTGCCAGTAGACTCGGACAGGGGGCAGGCTACACCTTC
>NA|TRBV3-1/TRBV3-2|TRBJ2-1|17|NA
CASSHPPGQGSNNEQFF
TGTGCCAGCAGCCACCCCCCGGGGCAGGGGTCTAACAATGAGCAGTTCTTC
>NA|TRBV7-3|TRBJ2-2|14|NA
CASSPSRGNGELFF
TGTGCCAGCAGCCCTAGTCGGGGGAACGGGGAGCTGTTTTTT
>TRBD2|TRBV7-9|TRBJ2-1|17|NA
CASSPRGLAGRRNEQFF
TGTGCCAGCAGCCCAAGGGGTCTAGCGGGCCGTCGTAATGAGCAGTTCTTC
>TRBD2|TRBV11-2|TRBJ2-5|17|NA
CASSRRQGLRPQETQYF
TGTGCCAGCAGCCGGAGGCAGGGACTACGACCTCAAGAGACCCAGTACTTC
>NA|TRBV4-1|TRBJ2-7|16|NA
CASSQGATAGYYEQYF
TGCGCCAGCAGCCAAGGCGCGACGGCGGGATACTACGAGCAGTACTTC
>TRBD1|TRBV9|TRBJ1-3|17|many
CASSPGTGGNSGNTIYF
TGTGCCAGCAGCCCCGGGACAGGGGGAAACTCTGGAAACACCATATATTTT
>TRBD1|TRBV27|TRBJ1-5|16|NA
CASTPRGQGTNQPQHF
TGTGCCAGCACTCCGAGGGGGCAGGGAACTAATCAGCCCCAGCATTTT
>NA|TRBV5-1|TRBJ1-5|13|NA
CASSFGSNQPQHF
TGCGCCAGCAGCTTCGGTAGCAATCAGCCCCAGCATTTT
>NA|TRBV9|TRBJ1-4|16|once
CASSVALRGGNEKLFF
TGTGCCAGCAGCGTAGCTCTCAGGGGAGGGAATGAAAAACTGTTTTTT
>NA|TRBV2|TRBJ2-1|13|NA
CASSDTSYNEQFF
TGTGCCAGCAGCGACACATCTTACAATGAGCAGTTCTTC
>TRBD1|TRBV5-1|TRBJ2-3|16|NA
CASSPSPGQRTDTQYF
TGCGCCAGCAGCCCCTCCCCGGGACAGCGCACAGATACGCAGTATTTT